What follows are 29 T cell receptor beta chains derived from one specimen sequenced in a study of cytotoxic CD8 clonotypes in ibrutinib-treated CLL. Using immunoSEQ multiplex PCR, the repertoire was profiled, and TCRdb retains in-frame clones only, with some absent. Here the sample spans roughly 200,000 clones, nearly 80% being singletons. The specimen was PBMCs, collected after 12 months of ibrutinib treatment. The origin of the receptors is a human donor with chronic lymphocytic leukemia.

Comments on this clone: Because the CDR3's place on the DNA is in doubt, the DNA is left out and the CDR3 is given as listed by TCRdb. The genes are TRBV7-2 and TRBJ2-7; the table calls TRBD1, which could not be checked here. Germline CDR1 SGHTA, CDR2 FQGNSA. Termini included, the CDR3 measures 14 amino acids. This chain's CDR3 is CASSLVGTGSLQYF.

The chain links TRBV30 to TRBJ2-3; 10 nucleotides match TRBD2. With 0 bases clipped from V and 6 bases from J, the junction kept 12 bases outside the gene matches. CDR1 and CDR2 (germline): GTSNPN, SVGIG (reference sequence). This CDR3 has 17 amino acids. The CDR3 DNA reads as TGTGCCTGGAGTGTAGGAGTTTTAGCGGGGGGTGCGGATACGCAGTATTTT. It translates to CAWSVGVLAGGADTQYF.

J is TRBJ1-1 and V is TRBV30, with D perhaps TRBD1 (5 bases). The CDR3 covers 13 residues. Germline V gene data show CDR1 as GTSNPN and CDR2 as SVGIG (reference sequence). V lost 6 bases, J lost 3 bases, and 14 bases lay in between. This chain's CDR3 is CACSGTLDTEAFF. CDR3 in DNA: TGTGCCTGTTCTGGGACCTTGGACACTGAAGCTTTCTTT.

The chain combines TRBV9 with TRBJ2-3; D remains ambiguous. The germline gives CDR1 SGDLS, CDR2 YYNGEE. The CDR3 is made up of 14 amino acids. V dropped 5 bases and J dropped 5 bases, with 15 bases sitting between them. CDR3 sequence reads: CASSGPSRGDTQYF. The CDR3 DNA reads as TGTGCCAGCAGTGGCCCCTCCCGCGGAGATACGCAGTATTTT.

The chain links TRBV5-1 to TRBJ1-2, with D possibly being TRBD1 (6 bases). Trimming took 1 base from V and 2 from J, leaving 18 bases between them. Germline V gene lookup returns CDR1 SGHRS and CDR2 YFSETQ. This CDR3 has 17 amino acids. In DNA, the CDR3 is TGCGCCAGCAGCTTGAGGTCCCCCGGACAGAACAACTATGGCTACACCTTC. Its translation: CASSLRSPGQNNYGYTF.

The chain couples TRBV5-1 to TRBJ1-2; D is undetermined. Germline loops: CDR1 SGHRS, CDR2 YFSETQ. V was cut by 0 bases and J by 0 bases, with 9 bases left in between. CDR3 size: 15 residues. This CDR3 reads CASSLAERANYGYTF. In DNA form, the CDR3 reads TGCGCCAGCAGCTTGGCAGAGCGCGCTAACTATGGCTACACCTTC.

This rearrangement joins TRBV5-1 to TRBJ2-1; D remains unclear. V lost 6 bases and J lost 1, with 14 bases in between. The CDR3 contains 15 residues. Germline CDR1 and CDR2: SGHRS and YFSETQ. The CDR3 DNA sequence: TGCGCCAGCATCTGGGATTCACGGTCCTACAATGAGCAGTTCTTC. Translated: CASIWDSRSYNEQFF.

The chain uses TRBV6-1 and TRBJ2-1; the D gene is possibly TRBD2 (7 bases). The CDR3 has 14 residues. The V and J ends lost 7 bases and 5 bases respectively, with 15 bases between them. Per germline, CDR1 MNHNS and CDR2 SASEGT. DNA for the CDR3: TGTGCCAGCACTAGGACTAGGGGGAACAATGAGCAGTTCTTC. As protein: CASTRTRGNNEQFF.

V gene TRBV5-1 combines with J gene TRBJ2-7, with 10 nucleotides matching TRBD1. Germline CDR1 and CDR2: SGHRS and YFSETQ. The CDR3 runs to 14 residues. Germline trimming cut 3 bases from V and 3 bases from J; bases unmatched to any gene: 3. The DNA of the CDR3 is TGCGCCAGCAGCTGGGACAGGGGATACTACGAGCAGTACTTC. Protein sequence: CASSWDRGYYEQYF.

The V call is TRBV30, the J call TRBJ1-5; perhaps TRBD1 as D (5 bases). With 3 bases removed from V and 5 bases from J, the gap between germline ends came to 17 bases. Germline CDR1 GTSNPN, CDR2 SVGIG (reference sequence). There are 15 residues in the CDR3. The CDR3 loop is CAWSPPGGRDQPQHF. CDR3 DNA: TGTGCCTGGAGCCCCCCGGGGGGGAGAGATCAGCCCCAGCATTTT.

The CDR3 spells CASSQGLRNNYGYTF. The CDR3 DNA reads TGTGCCAGCAGCCAAGGGCTCAGAAACAACTATGGCTACACCTTC. The V call is TRBV14, the J call TRBJ1-2, with D unclear. Trimming stripped 1 base from V and 2 bases from J, with 11 bases between. This CDR3 comprises 15 residues. In germline, CDR1 is SGHDN, CDR2 FVKESK.

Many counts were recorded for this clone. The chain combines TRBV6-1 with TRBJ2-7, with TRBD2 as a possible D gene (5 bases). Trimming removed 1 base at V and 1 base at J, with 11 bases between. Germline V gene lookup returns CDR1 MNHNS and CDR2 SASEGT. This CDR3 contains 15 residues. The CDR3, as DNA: TGTGCCAGCAGTGAAGTTTTCGAGGGTTCCTACGAGCAGTACTTC. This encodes CASSEVFEGSYEQYF.

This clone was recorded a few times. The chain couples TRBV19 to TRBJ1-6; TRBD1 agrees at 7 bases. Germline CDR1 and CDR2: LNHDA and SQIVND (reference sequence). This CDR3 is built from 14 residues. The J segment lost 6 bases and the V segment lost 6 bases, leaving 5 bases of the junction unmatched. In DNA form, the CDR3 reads TGTGCCAGTAGGCCCCAGGGGGGTAATTCACCCCTCCACTTT. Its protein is CASRPQGGNSPLHF.

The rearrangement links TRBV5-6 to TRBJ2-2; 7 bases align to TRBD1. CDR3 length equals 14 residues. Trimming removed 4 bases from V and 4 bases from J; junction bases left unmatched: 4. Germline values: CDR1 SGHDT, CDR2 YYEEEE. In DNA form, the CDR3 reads TGTGCCAGCAGCCGACAGGGCCGCACCGGGGAGCTGTTTTTT. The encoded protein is CASSRQGRTGELFF.

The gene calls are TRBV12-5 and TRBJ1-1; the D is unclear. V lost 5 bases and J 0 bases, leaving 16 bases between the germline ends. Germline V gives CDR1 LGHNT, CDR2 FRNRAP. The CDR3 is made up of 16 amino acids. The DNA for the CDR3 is TGTGCTAGTGGTAAACCTGACGGCTCCATGAACACTGAAGCTTTCTTT. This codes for CASGKPDGSMNTEAFF.

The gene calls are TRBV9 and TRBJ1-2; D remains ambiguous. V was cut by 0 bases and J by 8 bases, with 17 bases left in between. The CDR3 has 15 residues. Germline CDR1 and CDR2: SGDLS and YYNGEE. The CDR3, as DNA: TGTGCCAGCAGCGTAGATCTAGTGGGAAGATCGGGCTACACCTTC. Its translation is CASSVDLVGRSGYTF.

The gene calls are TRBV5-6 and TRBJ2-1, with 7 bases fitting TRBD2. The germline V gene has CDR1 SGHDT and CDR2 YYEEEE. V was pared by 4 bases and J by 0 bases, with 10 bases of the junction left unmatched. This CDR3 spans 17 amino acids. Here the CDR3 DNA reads TGTGCCAGCAGCCAACTAGCGACCTCGTTCTCCTACAATGAGCAGTTCTTC. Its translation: CASSQLATSFSYNEQFF.

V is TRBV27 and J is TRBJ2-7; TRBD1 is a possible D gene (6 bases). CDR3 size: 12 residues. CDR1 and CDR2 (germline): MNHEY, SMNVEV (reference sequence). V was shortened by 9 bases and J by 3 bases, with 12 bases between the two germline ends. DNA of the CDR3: TGTGCCAGTCGGACAGCTGGCTACGAGCAGTACTTC. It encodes CASRTAGYEQYF.

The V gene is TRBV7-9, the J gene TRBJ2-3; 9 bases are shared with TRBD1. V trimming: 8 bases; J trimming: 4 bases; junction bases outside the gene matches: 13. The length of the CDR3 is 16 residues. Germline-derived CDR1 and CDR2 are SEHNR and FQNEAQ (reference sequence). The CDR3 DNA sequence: TGTGCCAGCCCCTCTGCTGGGACAGGGATTGCAGATACGCAGTATTTT. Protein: CASPSAGTGIADTQYF.

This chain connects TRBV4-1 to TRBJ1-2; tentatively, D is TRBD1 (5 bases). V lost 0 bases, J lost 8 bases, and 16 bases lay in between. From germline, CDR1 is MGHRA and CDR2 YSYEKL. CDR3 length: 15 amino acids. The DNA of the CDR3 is TGCGCCAGCAGCCAAGACGTTCAGGGAAGGAGGGGCTACACCTTC. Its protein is CASSQDVQGRRGYTF.

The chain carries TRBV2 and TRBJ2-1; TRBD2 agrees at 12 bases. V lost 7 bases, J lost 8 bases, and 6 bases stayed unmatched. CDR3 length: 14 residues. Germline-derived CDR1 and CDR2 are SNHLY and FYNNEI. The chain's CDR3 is CASKWTSGNDEQFF. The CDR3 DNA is TGTGCCAGCAAATGGACTAGCGGGAATGATGAGCAGTTCTTC. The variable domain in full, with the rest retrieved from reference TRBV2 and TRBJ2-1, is EPEVTQTPSHQVTQMGQEVILRCVPISNHLYFYWYRQILGQKVEFLVSFYNNEISEKSEIFDDQFSVERPDGSNFTLKIRSTKLEDSAMYFCASKWTSGNDEQFFGPGTRLTVL.

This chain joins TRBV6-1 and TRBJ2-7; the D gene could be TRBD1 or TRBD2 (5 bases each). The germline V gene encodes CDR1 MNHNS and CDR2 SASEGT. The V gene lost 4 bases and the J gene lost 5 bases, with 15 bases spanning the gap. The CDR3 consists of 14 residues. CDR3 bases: TGTGCCAGCAGTGCGGGGACCGTCGTTGACGAGCAGTACTTC. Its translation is CASSAGTVVDEQYF.

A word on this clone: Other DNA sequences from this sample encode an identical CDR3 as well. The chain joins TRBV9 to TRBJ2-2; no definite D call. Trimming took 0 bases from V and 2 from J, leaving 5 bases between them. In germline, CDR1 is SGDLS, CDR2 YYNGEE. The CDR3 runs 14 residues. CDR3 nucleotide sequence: TGTGCCAGCAGCGTAGGGCCAAACACCGGGGAGCTGTTTTTT. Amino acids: CASSVGPNTGELFF.

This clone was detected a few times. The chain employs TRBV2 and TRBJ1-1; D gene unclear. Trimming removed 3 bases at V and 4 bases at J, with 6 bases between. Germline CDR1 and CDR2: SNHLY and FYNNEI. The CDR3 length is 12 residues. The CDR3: CASSDPSTEAFF. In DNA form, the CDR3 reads TGTGCCAGCAGTGACCCAAGCACTGAAGCTTTCTTT.

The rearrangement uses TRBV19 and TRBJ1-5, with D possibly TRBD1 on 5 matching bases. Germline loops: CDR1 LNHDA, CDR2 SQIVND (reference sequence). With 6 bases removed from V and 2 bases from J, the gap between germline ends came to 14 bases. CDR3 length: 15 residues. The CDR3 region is CASSRTPGGNQPQHF. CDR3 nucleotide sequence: TGTGCCAGTAGCCGAACCCCGGGGGGCAATCAGCCCCAGCATTTT.

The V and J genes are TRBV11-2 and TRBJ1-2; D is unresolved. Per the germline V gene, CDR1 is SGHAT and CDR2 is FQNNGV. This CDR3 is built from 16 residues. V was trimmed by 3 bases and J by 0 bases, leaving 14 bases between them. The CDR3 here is CASSFFSNRPNYGYTF. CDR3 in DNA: TGTGCCAGCAGCTTTTTTTCCAACCGACCTAACTATGGCTACACCTTC.

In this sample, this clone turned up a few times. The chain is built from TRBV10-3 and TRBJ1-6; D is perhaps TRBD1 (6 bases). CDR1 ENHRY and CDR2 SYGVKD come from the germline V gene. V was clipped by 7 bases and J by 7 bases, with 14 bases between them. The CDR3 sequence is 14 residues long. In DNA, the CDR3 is TGTGCCATCAACCCTGAGGGGGTGAATTCACCCCTCCACTTT. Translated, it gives CAINPEGVNSPLHF.

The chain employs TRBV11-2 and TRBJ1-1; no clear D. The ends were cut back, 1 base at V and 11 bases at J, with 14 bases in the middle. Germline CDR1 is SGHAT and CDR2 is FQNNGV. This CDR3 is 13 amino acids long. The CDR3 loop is CASSLAAHVEAFF. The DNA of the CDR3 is TGTGCCAGCAGCTTAGCGGCTCATGTGGAGGCTTTCTTT. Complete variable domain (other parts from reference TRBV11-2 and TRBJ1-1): EAGVAQSPRYKIIEKRQSVAFWCNPISGHATLYWYQQILGQGPKLLIQFQNNGVVDDSQLPKDRFSAERLKGVDSTLKIQPAKLEDSAVYLCASSLAAHVEAFFGQGTRLTVV.

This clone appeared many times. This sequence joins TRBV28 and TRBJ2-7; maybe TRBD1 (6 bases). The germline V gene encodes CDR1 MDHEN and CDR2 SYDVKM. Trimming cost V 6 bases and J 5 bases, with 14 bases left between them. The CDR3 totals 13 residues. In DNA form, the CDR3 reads TGTGCCAGCAGCCCCGAGGGGGTTGACGAGCAGTACTTC. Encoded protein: CASSPEGVDEQYF.